One sample yielded the 2 T cell receptor beta chains listed below, sequenced in a study of blood T cell repertoires in COVID-19. Some clones are missing from TCRdb's copy, which holds only in-frame ones; the method was immunoSEQ multiplex PCR. The sample has approximately 140,000 clones; roughly 86% are singletons. The sequenced material came from PBMCs or T cells enriched from blood (not recorded which). The receptors shown here come from a woman in her forties or fifties with acute COVID-19.

The V and J genes are TRBV5-8 and TRBJ2-7, with D uncertain. This CDR3 spans 13 amino acids. The V end lost 3 bases, the J end lost 2 bases, and 9 bases lay between the germline ends. CDR1 SGHTS and CDR2 YDEGEE come from the germline V gene. The CDR3 is CASSSGFPYEQYF. CDR3 nucleotide sequence: TGTGCCAGCAGCTCCGGGTTTCCCTACGAGCAGTACTTC.

The chain is built from TRBV19 and TRBJ2-2, with D possibly matching TRBD1 (6 bases). Germline V gene sequence: CDR1 LNHDA, CDR2 SQIVND (reference sequence). V lost 0 bases and J 7 bases, leaving 15 bases between the germline ends. The CDR3 sequence is 16 residues long. CDR3 bases: TGTGCCAGTAGTATAGATAGGGGCCACAGGGTCGGGGAGCTGTTTTTT. Its protein is CASSIDRGHRVGELFF.